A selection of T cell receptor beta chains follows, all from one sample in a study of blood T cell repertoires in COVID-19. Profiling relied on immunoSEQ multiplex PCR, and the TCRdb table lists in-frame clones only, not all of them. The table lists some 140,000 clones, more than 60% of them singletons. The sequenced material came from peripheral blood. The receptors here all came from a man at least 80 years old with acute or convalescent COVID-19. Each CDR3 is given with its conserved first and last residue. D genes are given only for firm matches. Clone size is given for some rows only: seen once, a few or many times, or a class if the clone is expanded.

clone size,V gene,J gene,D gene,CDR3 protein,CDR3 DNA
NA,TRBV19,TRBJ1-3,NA,CASSMTGTGNTIYF,TGTGCCAGTAGTATGACCGGGACTGGAAACACCATATATTTT
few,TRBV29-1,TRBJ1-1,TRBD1,CSVQGARYTEAFF,TGCAGCGTGCAGGGGGCTCGGTACACTGAAGCTTTCTTT
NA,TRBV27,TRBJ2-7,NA,CASSPHGSNGWEQYF,TGTGCCAGCAGTCCACATGGTTCGAATGGTTGGGAGCAGTACTTC
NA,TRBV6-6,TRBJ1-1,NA,CASSYPIGEKNTEAFF,TGTGCCAGCAGTTACCCGATCGGAGAAAAGAACACTGAAGCTTTCTTT
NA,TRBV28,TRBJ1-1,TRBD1,CASSPIAGQGRYVNTEAFF,TGTGCCAGCAGTCCAATCGCGGGACAGGGGAGGTACGTGAACACTGAAGCTTTCTTT
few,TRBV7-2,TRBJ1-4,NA,CASSLLTTNEKLFF,TGTGCCAGCAGCTTACTAACAACTAATGAAAAACTGTTTTTT
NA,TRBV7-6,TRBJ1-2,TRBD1,CASSPDRGRVGYTF,TGTGCCAGCAGCCCCGACAGGGGGCGAGTGGGCTACACCTTC
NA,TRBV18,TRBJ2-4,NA,CASSLLGNIQYF,TGTGCCAGCTCGCTCCTGGGCAACATTCAGTACTTC
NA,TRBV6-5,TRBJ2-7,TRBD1,CASKTERGPYEQYF,TGTGCCAGCAAAACAGAGAGGGGGCCCTACGAGCAGTACTTC
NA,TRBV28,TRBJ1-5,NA,CASSLTPASKMEPQHF,TGTGCCAGCAGTCTGACACCCGCTTCAAAGATGGAACCCCAGCATTTT
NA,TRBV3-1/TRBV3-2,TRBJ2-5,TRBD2,CASSQGAAGGLETQYF,TGTGCCAGCAGCCAAGGTGCAGCGGGGGGGTTAGAGACCCAGTACTTC
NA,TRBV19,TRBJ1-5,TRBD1,CASSIEGAGQPQHF,TGTGCCAGTAGTATTGAGGGGGCAGGCCAGCCCCAGCATTTT
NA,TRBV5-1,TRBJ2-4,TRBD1,CASSLGGQGNIQYF,TGCGCCAGCAGCTTGGGTGGACAGGGAAACATTCAGTACTTC
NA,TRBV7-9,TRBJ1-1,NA,CASSLVTGRNTEAFF,TGTGCCAGCAGCTTAGTCACAGGCCGGAACACTGAAGCTTTCTTT
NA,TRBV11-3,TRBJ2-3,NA,CASSLGVSSTDTQYF,TGTGCCAGCAGCTTAGGAGTTTCTAGCACAGATACGCAGTATTTT
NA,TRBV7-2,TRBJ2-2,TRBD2,CASRETSGGANTGELFF,TGTGCCAGCAGGGAGACTAGCGGGGGGGCTAACACCGGGGAGCTGTTTTTT
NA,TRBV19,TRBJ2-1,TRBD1,CASRDGQGLFNEQFF,TGTGCCAGTAGGGATGGACAGGGGCTATTCAATGAGCAGTTCTTC
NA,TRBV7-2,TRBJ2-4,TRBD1,CASSSPRDRVSNIQYF,TGTGCCAGCAGCTCTCCGCGGGACAGGGTTAGCAACATTCAGTACTTC
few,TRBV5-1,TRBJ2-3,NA,CASSLAKTQYF,TGCGCCAGCAGCTTGGCAAAAACGCAGTATTTT
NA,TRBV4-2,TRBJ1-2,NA,CASSQVKGQGYGYTF,TGTGCCAGCAGCCAAGTCAAGGGGCAGGGCTATGGCTACACCTTC
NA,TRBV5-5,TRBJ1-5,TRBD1,CASSLWGTGRSSNQPQHF,TGTGCCAGCAGCTTGTGGGGGACAGGGAGGTCGAGCAATCAGCCCCAGCATTTT
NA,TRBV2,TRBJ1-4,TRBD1,CASSVRGTSEKLFF,TGTGCCAGCAGTGTCAGGGGGACCTCTGAAAAACTGTTTTTT
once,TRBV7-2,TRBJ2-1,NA,CASSLVSSYNEQFF,TGTGCCAGCAGCTTAGTTAGCTCCTACAATGAGCAGTTCTTC
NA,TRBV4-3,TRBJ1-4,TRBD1,CASSQGQRTGGEKLFF,TGCGCCAGCAGCCAAGGTCAGAGGACAGGGGGTGAAAAACTGTTTTTT
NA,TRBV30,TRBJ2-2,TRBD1,CAWRAGGAGRTGELFF,TGTGCCTGGAGGGCAGGGGGCGCAGGGAGAACCGGGGAGCTGTTTTTT
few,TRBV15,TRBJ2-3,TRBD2,CATSTRAGPSTDTQYF,TGTGCCACCAGCACCCGAGCGGGGCCAAGCACAGATACGCAGTATTTT
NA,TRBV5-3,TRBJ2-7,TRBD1,CARSQVPGQGASYEQYF,TGTGCCAGAAGCCAGGTCCCGGGACAGGGGGCGTCCTACGAGCAGTACTTC
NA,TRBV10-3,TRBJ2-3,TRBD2,CAIRGGSGGSTDTQYF,TGTGCCATCCGGGGAGGTAGCGGGGGGAGCACAGATACGCAGTATTTT
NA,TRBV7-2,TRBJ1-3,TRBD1,CASTPGPGQGSGNTIYF,TGTGCCAGCACTCCCGGTCCGGGACAGGGCTCTGGAAACACCATATATTTT
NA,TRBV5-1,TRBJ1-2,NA,CASSWATGSNYGYTF,TGCGCCAGCAGCTGGGCCACAGGATCCAACTATGGCTACACCTTC
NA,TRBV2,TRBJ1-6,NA,CASSALSGSYNSPLHF,TGTGCCAGCAGTGCTCTCTCGGGGAGCTATAATTCACCCCTCCACTTT
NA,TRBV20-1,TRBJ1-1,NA,CSASILYGSRNTEAFF,TGCAGTGCTAGTATTTTATACGGTTCTAGGAACACTGAAGCTTTCTTT
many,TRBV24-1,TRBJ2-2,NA,CATEAGEVNTGELFF,TGTGCCACCGAGGCCGGAGAGGTGAACACCGGGGAGCTGTTTTTT
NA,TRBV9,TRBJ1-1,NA,CASSVHSDMNTEAFF,TGTGCCAGCAGCGTACACTCCGATATGAACACTGAAGCTTTCTTT
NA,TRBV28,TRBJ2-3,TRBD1,CASSFSSDWTGGTDTQYF,TGTGCCAGCAGTTTCTCCTCAGACTGGACAGGGGGCACAGATACGCAGTATTTT
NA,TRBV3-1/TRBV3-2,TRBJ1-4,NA,CASSPRLNEKLFF,TGTGCCAGCAGCCCGAGGTTAAACGAAAAACTGTTTTTT
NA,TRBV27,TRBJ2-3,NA,CASRRLDSDTQYF,TGTGCCAGCAGACGACTAGATAGCGATACGCAGTATTTT
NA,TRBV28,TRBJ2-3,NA,CASVKGRGRTDTQYF,TGTGCCAGCGTTAAGGGGCGGGGACGCACAGATACGCAGTATTTT
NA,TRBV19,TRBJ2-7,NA,CASSSREGLLLSYEQYF,TGTGCCAGTAGTTCCCGTGAGGGACTTCTCCTTTCCTACGAGCAGTACTTC
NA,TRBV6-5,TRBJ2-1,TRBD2,CASSPGLAGPNEQFF,TGTGCCAGCAGCCCCGGACTAGCGGGGCCCAATGAGCAGTTCTTC
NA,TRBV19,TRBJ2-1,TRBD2,CATGLAGVTYNEQFF,TGTGCCACCGGACTAGCGGGGGTAACCTACAATGAGCAGTTCTTC
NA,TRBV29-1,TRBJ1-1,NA,CSARNTEAFF,TGCAGCGCTAGGAACACTGAAGCTTTCTTT
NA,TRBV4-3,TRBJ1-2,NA,CASSQGYAAYGYTF,TGCGCCAGCAGCCAAGGTTATGCAGCGTATGGCTACACCTTC